The clone carrying this T cell receptor (beta chain) has more than one count but fewer than ten. The antigen is not known. This record comes from a study of shared clonotypes between healthy human individuals. Study results and caveats: For naive CD4 cells, approximately 4.8% of clonotypes were shared across a handful of donors.

Germline values: CDR1 MNHNS, CDR2 SASEGT. This CDR3 contains 14 residues. V lost 2 bases, J lost 6 bases, and 11 bases lay in between. Samples underwent the assay at deep level. Several immunoSEQ plates received, in even portions, the genomic DNA of each subset. Only in-frame clones appear in the TCRdb table, and some are missing; sequencing was by immunoSEQ multiplex PCR. Here the sample spans about a million clones, 60% to 85% being singletons. Source material: memory CD4+ T cells sorted from blood. The subset: CD45RA-negative fraction. The receptor was derived from a man between 18 and 35 years old in good health. V gene TRBV6-1 combines with J gene TRBJ1-5; D remains ambiguous. CDR3 sequence: CASSEWTGLQPQHF. As DNA, the CDR3 is TGTGCCAGCAGTGAATGGACCGGACTTCAGCCCCAGCATTTT.